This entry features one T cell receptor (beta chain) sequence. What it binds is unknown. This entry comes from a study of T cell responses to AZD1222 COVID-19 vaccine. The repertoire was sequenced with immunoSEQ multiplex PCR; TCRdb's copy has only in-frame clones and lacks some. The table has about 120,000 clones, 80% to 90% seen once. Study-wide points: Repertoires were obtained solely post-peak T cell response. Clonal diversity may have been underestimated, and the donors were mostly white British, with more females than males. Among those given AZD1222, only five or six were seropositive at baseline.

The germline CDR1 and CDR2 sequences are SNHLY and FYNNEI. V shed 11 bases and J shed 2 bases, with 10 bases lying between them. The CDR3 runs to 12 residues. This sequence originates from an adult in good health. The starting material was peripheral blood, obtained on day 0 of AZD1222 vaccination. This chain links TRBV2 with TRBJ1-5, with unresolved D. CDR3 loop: CASNGGNQPQHF. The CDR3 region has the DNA TGTGCCTCGAACGGGGGCAATCAGCCCCAGCATTTT.